This section outlines one T cell receptor (beta chain) sequence together with its context. The data stem from a study of blood T cell repertoires in COVID-19. Study-wide context: Collection of acute and convalescent COVID-19 samples took place in the United States, Italy and Spain. PBMCs, B-cell-depleted T cells, or T cells provided the cDNA or gDNA that made up the material.

V shed 7 bases and J shed 1 base, with 16 bases lying between them. The CDR3 sequence is 14 residues long. Germline V lookup: CDR1 SQVTM, CDR2 ANQGSEA. Patients of the Seattle cohort, enrolled during active infection, were followed longitudinally. Original methodology: Estimation of nucleated cell counts relied on the amplification of reference gene primers. The repertoire was sequenced with immunoSEQ multiplex PCR; TCRdb's copy has only in-frame clones and lacks some. The DNA gave D and trimming, while V, J and clone size come from that table. Of roughly 90,000 clones in the sample, about 85% were seen once.

V gene TRBV29-1 combines with J gene TRBJ1-1, with D tentatively TRBD1 (6 bases). The TCR originated in a woman of 80 years or more with COVID-19, enrolled during active disease. Specimen: peripheral blood. CDR3 loop: CSAVGGGSNTEAFF. The CDR3 DNA sequence: TGCAGCGCTGTTGGGGGGGGCTCGAACACTGAAGCTTTCTTT.